This is a list of T cell receptor beta chains from one sample in a study of blood T cell repertoires in COVID-19. Libraries were prepared by immunoSEQ multiplex PCR; TCRdb keeps only in-frame clonotypes and omits some of them. Here the sample spans about 170,000 clones, 90% to 95% being singletons. Sequenced: peripheral blood. These receptors originate from a woman in her 50s with acute or convalescent COVID-19. Both conserved end residues are part of each CDR3. A D gene is named only where the DNA matches it firmly. Some rows have no size entry. The others give once, few or many, or a class for an expanded clone.

clone_size,d_call,j_call,cdr3_length,v_call,cdr3_aa
NA,NA,TRBJ2-2,12,TRBV5-4,CASDNATGELFF
once,TRBD1,TRBJ1-1,17,TRBV7-3,CASSPSPGGHFNTEAFF
NA,NA,TRBJ2-2,16,TRBV7-2,CASSLEGDTANGELFF
NA,NA,TRBJ2-7,13,TRBV2,CASSVERENEQYF
NA,NA,TRBJ1-1,14,TRBV28,CASSLTGSNTEAFF
NA,NA,TRBJ1-1,14,TRBV6-1,CASSELLRRGEAFF
NA,NA,TRBJ1-2,15,TRBV6-1,CASSEAGHGFYGYTF
few,TRBD1,TRBJ2-7,15,TRBV7-9,CASSLRGLLTYEQYF
NA,TRBD1,TRBJ2-5,16,TRBV6-6,CASSPGTAPLGETQYF
NA,TRBD2,TRBJ2-1,13,TRBV19,CASSGGTSGRRFF
NA,NA,TRBJ1-2,18,TRBV28,CASTRPLQGRSFNYGYTF
NA,NA,TRBJ1-1,15,TRBV7-2,CASSLEGQRSTEAFF
NA,NA,TRBJ1-4,17,TRBV11-3,CASSLGVGGVGNEKLFF
NA,NA,TRBJ1-3,16,TRBV14,CASSQVLWSSGNTIYF
NA,TRBD1,TRBJ1-5,15,TRBV2,CASSGDRGYNQPQHF
NA,NA,TRBJ1-2,15,TRBV4-1,CASSQVGWAGGGYTF
NA,NA,TRBJ1-5,13,TRBV27,CASSLTPGQPQHF
NA,NA,TRBJ2-7,11,TRBV6-2/TRBV6-3,CASSSREEQYF
once,NA,TRBJ2-7,16,TRBV7-6,CASSLRKGEISYEQYF
NA,NA,TRBJ1-1,14,TRBV27,CASSPRLSSTEAFF
NA,NA,TRBJ1-5,14,TRBV19,CASSTDRRNQPQHF